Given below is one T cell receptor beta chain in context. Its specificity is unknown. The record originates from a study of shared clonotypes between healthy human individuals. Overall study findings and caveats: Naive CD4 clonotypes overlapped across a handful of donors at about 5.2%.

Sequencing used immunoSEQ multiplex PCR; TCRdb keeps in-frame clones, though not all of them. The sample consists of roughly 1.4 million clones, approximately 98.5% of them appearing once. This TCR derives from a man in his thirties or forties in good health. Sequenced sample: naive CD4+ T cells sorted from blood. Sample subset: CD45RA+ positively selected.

The CDR3 DNA follows: TGTGCCAGCAGTAAAGAACTAGCGGGAGGGCCAGGAGATGAGCAGTTCTTC. Its protein product is CASSKELAGGPGDEQFF. The genes are TRBV6-4 and TRBJ2-1, with 13 bases that match TRBD2. CDR1 is MRHNA, CDR2 SNTAGT, per germline. This CDR3 region has 17 residues. V lost 5 bases and J lost 8; bases outside the gene matches: 12.